This paragraph reports one T cell receptor (beta chain). The sample is drawn from a study of T cell clones after liver transplantation. The V end was cut by 2 bases, the J end by 2 bases, with 9 bases between. Germline V CDR1 and CDR2: MNHNY, SVGAGI (reference sequence). The CDR3 has 15 residues. Here immunoSEQ multiplex PCR was the method, and the copy in TCRdb shows in-frame clones only, minus some. The sample yields around 110,000 clones, about nine tenths seen once. This chain uses TRBV6-6 with TRBJ2-2, with D perhaps matching TRBD1 (5 bases). The TCR comes from a human patient who received a liver transplant. The T cells may partly be graft donor cells. The sample was CD4+ T cells from blood, taken 12 months after liver transplant. The CDR3 region is CASSYRGHNTGELFF. CDR3 DNA: TGTGCCAGCAGTTACCGCGGACACAACACCGGGGAGCTGTTTTTT.